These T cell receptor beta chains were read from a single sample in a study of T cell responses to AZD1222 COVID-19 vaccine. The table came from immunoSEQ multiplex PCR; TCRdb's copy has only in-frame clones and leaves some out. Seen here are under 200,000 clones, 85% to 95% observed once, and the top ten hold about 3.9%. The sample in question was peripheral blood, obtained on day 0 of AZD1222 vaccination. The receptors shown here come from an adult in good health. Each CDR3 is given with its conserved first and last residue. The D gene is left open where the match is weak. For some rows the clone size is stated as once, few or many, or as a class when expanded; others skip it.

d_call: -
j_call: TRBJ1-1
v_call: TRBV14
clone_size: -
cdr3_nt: TGTGCCAGCAGGTTCGGGGTGAACACTGAAGCTTTCTTT
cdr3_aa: CASRFGVNTEAFF

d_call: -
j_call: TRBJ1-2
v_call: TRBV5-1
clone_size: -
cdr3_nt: TGCGCCAGCAGCTTGGGTCAGGGGCTAAACTATGGCTACACCTTC
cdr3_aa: CASSLGQGLNYGYTF

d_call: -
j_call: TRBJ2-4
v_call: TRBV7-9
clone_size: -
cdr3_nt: TGTGCCAGTTCACTACAGGGCACCAAAAACATTCAGTACTTC
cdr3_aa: CASSLQGTKNIQYF

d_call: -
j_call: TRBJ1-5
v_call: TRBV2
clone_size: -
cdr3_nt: TGTGCCAGCAGTGAAGTAGTTAACTATAGCAATCAGCCCCAGCATTTT
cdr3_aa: CASSEVVNYSNQPQHF

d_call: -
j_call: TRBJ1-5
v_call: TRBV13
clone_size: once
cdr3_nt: TGTGCCAGCAGCTTGTGGCAGCCGAGTCAGCCCCAGCATTTT
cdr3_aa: CASSLWQPSQPQHF

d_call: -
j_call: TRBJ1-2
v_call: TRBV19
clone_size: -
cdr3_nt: TGTGCCAGTAGTATGCCCCAGGCAGGGGCCTATGGCTACACCTTC
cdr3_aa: CASSMPQAGAYGYTF

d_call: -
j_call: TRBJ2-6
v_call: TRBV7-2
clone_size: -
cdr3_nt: TGTGCCAGCAGCTTCTATGGGGCCAACGTCCTGACTTTC
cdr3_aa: CASSFYGANVLTF

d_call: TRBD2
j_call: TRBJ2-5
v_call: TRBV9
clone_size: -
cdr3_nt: TGTGCCAGCAGCGTCGGACTAGCGGGAGTTGAGACCCAGTACTTC
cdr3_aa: CASSVGLAGVETQYF

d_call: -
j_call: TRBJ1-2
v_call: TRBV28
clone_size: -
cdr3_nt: TGTGCCAGCAGTTGGGAGGCCGGGGGTGGCTACACCTTC
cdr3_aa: CASSWEAGGGYTF

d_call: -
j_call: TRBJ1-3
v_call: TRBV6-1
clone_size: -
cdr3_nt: TGTGCCAGCAGTGCTCAGGGTACTCCTTACTCTGGAAACACCATATATTTT
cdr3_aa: CASSAQGTPYSGNTIYF

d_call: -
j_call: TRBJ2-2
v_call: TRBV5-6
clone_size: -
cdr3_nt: TGTGCCAGCAGCATCAACGCAGGGGTCCGGGAGCTGTTTTTT
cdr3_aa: CASSINAGVRELFF

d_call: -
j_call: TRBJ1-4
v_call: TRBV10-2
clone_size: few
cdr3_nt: TGCGCCAGCAGTGGGTCAACTAATGAAAAACTGTTTTTT
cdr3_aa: CASSGSTNEKLFF

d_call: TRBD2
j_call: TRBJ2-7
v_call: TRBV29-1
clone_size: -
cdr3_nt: TGCAGCGCCGATAGCGGGAGAGGCTACGAGCAGTACTTC
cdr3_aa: CSADSGRGYEQYF

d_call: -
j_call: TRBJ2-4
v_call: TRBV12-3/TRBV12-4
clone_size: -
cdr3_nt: TGTGCCAGCAGTTCACCCTCGGTAAACATTCAGTACTTC
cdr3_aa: CASSSPSVNIQYF

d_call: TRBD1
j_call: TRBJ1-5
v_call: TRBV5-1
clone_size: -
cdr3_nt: TGCGCCAGCAGCCTCGGACAGGGGGCCCCCAATCAGCCCCAGCATTTT
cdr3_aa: CASSLGQGAPNQPQHF

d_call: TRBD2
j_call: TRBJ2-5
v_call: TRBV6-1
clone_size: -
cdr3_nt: TGTGCCAGCAGTGAAGGGGCGGGAGAGGTAGAGACCCAGTACTTC
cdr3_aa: CASSEGAGEVETQYF

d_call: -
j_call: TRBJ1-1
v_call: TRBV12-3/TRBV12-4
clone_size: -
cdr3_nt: TGTGCCAGCAGTCCTTTAGCAGACACTGAAGCTTTCTTT
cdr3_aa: CASSPLADTEAFF

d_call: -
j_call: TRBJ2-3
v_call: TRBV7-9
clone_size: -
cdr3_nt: TGTGCCAGCAGTCTCGTCCCAGATACGCAGTATTTT
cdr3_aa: CASSLVPDTQYF

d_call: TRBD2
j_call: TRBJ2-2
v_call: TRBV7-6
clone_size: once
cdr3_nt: TGTGCCAGCAGCTCTACTAGCGGGCCCGTCAAGGGGGAGCTGTTTTTT
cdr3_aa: CASSSTSGPVKGELFF

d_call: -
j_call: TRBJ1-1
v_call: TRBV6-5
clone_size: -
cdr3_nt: TGTGCCAGCAGATGGATGGACCGAGGCACTGAAGCTTTCTTT
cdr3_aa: CASRWMDRGTEAFF

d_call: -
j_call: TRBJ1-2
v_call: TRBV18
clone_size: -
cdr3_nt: TGTGCCAGCTCACCAGATTTCGGGAGCGCATATGGCTACACCTTC
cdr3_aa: CASSPDFGSAYGYTF

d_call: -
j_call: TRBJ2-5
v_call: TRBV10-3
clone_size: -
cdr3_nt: TGTGCCATCAGTGCGGCAGAGACCCAGTACTTC
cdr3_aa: CAISAAETQYF

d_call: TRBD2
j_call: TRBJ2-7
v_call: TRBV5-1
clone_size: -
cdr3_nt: TGCGCCAGCAGCTTGGACGGGACTAGCGCCACCTACGAGCAGTACTTC
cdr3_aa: CASSLDGTSATYEQYF

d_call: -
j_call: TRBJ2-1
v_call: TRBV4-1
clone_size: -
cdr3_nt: TGCGCCAGCAGCCCCCGGTGGGAGTACAATGAGCAGTTCTTC
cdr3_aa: CASSPRWEYNEQFF

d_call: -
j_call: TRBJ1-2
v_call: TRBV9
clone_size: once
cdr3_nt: TGTGCCAGCAGCGGCTGGGCGACCTCATCGGATGGCTACACCTTC
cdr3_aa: CASSGWATSSDGYTF

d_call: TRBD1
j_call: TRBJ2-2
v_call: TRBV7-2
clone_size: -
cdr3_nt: TGTGCCAGCAGCTTCACAGGGGCCGGGGAGCTGTTTTTT
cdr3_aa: CASSFTGAGELFF

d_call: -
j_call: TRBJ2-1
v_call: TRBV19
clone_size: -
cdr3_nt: TGTGCCAGTAGTCCCGCCTGGGGTAGACGATGGGAGCAGTTCTTC
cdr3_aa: CASSPAWGRRWEQFF

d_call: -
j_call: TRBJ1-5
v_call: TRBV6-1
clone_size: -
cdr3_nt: TGTGCCAGCAGTGAGAGACCGGACCTCAATCAGCCCCAGCATTTT
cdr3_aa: CASSERPDLNQPQHF

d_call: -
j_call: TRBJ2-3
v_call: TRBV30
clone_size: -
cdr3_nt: TGTGCCTGGAGTGTAAATACGCAGTATTTT
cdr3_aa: CAWSVNTQYF

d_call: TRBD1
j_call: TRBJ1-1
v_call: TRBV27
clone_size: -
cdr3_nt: TGTGCCAGCAGTTTATCGTATTGGACAGGGGGAATGAACACTGAAGCTTTCTTT
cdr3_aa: CASSLSYWTGGMNTEAFF

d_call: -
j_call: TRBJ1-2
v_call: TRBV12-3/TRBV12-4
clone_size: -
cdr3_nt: TGTGCCAGCAGTTTAGGCGGTCTGGGCTACACCTTC
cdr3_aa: CASSLGGLGYTF